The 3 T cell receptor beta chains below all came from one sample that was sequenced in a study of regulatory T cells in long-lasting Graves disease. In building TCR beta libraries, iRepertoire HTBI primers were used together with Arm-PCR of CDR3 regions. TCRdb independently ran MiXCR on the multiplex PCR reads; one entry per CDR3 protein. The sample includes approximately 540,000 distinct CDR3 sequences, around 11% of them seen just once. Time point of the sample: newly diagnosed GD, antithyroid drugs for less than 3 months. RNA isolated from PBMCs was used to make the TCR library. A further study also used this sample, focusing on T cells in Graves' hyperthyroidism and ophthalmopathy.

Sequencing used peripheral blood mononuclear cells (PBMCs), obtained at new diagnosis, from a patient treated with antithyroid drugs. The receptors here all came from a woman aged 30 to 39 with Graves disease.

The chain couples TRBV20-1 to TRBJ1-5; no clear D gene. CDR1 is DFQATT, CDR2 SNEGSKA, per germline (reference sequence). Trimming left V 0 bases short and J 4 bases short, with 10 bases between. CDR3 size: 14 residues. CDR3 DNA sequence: TGCAGTGCTAGAGAGGGAGGTCGTAATCAGCCCCAGCATTTT. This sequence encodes CSAREGGRNQPQHF.

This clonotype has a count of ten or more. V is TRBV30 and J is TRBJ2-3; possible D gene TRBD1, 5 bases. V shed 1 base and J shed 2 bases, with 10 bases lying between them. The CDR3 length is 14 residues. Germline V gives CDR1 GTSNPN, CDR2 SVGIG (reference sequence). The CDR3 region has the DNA TGTGCCTGGAGTGCTGGACACTACACAGATACGCAGTATTTT. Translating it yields CAWSAGHYTDTQYF.

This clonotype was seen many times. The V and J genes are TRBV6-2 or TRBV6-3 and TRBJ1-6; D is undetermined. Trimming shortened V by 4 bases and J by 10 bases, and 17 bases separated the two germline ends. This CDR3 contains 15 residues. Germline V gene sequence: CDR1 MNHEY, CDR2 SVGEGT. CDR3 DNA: TGTGCCAGCAGTTCCAGACCGTACCTAGGATCACCCCTCCACTTT. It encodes CASSSRPYLGSPLHF.